These 18 T cell receptor beta chains came from one sample sequenced in a study of blood T cell repertoires in COVID-19. The repertoire was sequenced with immunoSEQ multiplex PCR; TCRdb's copy has only in-frame clones and lacks some. The sample lists 270,000 or so clones; less than 85% were seen once. Material for sequencing was peripheral blood. Receptors originate from a woman aged 18 to 35 with acute or convalescent COVID-19.

The CDR3 spells CSVDEPGLAGGPSTDTQYF. CDR3 nucleotides: TGCAGCGTCGACGAACCGGGACTAGCGGGAGGGCCTAGCACAGATACGCAGTATTTT. The rearrangement joins TRBV29-1 to TRBJ2-3, with 16 positions matching TRBD2. The CDR3 loop spans 19 amino acids. V lost 6 bases and J lost 0; bases outside the gene matches: 12. The germline gives CDR1 SQVTM, CDR2 ANQGSEA.

The table lists this clone with a few counts. This chain joins TRBV5-1 and TRBJ2-7, with D possibly TRBD2 on 8 matching bases. This CDR3 has 16 amino acids. The germline V gene encodes CDR1 SGHRS and CDR2 YFSETQ. V shed 6 bases and J shed 6 bases, with 25 bases lying between them. The CDR3 nucleotides read TGCGCCAGCACCCCGGGAGGGGGCAGCGGGAGATCCGAGCAGTACTTC. This codes for CASTPGGGSGRSEQYF.

This chain links TRBV19 with TRBJ2-3; D is unclear. The CDR3 totals 13 residues. Germline V lookup: CDR1 LNHDA, CDR2 SQIVND (reference sequence). Trimming cost V 3 bases and J 5 bases, with 9 bases left between them. The CDR3 DNA is TGTGCCAGTAGTATGGCCCTTTTAGATACGCAGTATTTT. It yields the protein CASSMALLDTQYF.

This clone was recorded only once. The chain links TRBV27 to TRBJ1-5; 8 bases agree with TRBD1. Trimming took 7 bases from V and 9 from J; bases not matched to a gene: 23. The germline V gene has CDR1 MNHEY and CDR2 SMNVEV (reference sequence). This CDR3 region has 18 residues. The CDR3 sequence is CASTKPRQKGQGRLPQHF. DNA for the CDR3: TGTGCCAGCACGAAGCCACGACAAAAAGGACAGGGCCGCCTGCCCCAGCATTTT.

The CDR3 here is CATREGVAGFQETQYF. The CDR3 DNA sequence: TGTGCCACCAGGGAAGGGGTAGCGGGCTTCCAAGAGACCCAGTACTTC. V usage is TRBV24-1 and J usage is TRBJ2-5; 7 bases match TRBD2. After removal of 7 bases from V and 1 base from J, the junction contained 11 bases not matched to a gene. This CDR3 is 16 amino acids long. Germline values: CDR1 KGHDR, CDR2 SFDVKD.

In its sample, this clone was seen once. The chain combines TRBV7-2 with TRBJ2-3; 7 nucleotides align to TRBD2. Germline V gives CDR1 SGHTA, CDR2 FQGNSA. The CDR3 extends over 15 amino acids. The V segment lost 11 bases and the J segment 2 bases; nucleotides outside the gene matches: 13. The DNA of the CDR3 is TGTGCCGTCGTAGCTAGCGGAGGATTCACAGATACGCAGTATTTT. Its translation is CAVVASGGFTDTQYF.

CDR3 in DNA: TGTGCCAGCACGGGGATAGCATTAGGTCGCGGGGAGCTGTTTTTT. Encoded protein: CASTGIALGRGELFF. The chain is built from TRBV27 and TRBJ2-2, with TRBD2 as a possible D gene (5 bases). V lost 7 bases and J 7 bases, leaving 19 bases between the germline ends. The germline gives CDR1 MNHEY, CDR2 SMNVEV (reference sequence). This CDR3 spans 15 amino acids.

The CDR3 coding sequence is TGTGCCAGCAGTGACTCGAATGCCGGGGTGGGTGAGCAGTTCTTC. Translated: CASSDSNAGVGEQFF. The rearrangement uses TRBV6-4 and TRBJ2-1; D may be TRBD2 (5 bases). This CDR3 region has 15 residues. Trimming stripped 0 bases from V and 9 bases from J, with 15 bases between. Germline CDR1 and CDR2: MRHNA and SNTAGT.

This sequence joins TRBV28 and TRBJ2-3; 11 bases align to TRBD2. The CDR3 runs to 16 residues. With V trimmed by 2 bases and J by 3 bases, 4 bases remained unmatched. Looked up from germline, CDR1 is MDHEN and CDR2 is SYDVKM. CDR3 nucleotides: TGTGCCAGCAGTTTAACTAGCGGGAGCCCGACAGATACGCAGTATTTT. This translates into CASSLTSGSPTDTQYF.

CDR3 in amino acids: CASSLVHGLAPGPGEQFF. CDR3 bases: TGTGCCAGCAGCTTAGTGCATGGCCTAGCGCCCGGGCCGGGAGAGCAGTTCTTC. The chain carries TRBV7-8 and TRBJ2-1; a weak D match, TRBD2 (6 bases). V lost 1 base and J lost 10, with 26 bases in between. From germline, CDR1 is SGHVS and CDR2 FQNEAQ. The CDR3 sequence is 18 residues long. Based on the CDR3 plus reference TRBV7-8 and TRBJ2-1, the full variable domain is GAGVSQSPRYKVAKRGQDVALRCDPISGHVSLFWYQQALGQGPEFLTYFQNEAQLDKSGLPSDRFFAERPEGSVSTLKIQRTQQEDSAVYLCASSLVHGLAPGPGEQFFGPGTRLTVL.

In nucleotides, the CDR3 is TGCGCCAGCAGCCAAGCGGGGAACTCACCCCTCCACTTT. It is translated as CASSQAGNSPLHF. This chain joins TRBV4-3 and TRBJ1-6; the D is unclear. V dropped 1 base and J dropped 10 bases, with 8 bases sitting between them. Germline lookup yields CDR1 LGHNA and CDR2 YSLEER. The CDR3 consists of 13 residues.

The V gene is TRBV7-9, the J gene TRBJ1-2; D uncertain. This CDR3 is 15 amino acids long. Germline V gene sequence: CDR1 SEHNR, CDR2 FQNEAQ (reference sequence). V shed 3 bases and J shed 6 bases, with 17 bases lying between them. CDR3 region: CASSFLPGSSDGYTF. The CDR3 coding sequence is TGTGCCAGCAGCTTCCTCCCCGGGTCCTCCGATGGCTACACCTTC.

The chain recombines TRBV29-1 with TRBJ2-5; TRBD2 is a possible D gene (6 bases). The CDR3 length is 10 residues. V was trimmed by 7 bases and J by 3 bases, leaving 6 bases between them. The germline V gene encodes CDR1 SQVTM and CDR2 ANQGSEA. CDR3 in amino acids: CSGGKETQYF. The CDR3 DNA sequence: TGCAGCGGCGGGAAAGAGACCCAGTACTTC.

The rearrangement uses TRBV11-2 and TRBJ2-1, with D tentatively TRBD1 (5 bases). Germline V CDR1 and CDR2: SGHAT, FQNNGV. There are 13 residues in the CDR3. Trimming left V 4 bases short and J 4 bases short, with 8 bases between. The CDR3 spells CASSSGPYNEQFF. CDR3 DNA sequence: TGTGCCAGCAGCTCAGGGCCTTACAATGAGCAGTTCTTC.

V and J are TRBV19 and TRBJ1-1; D is undetermined. The V end lost 1 base, the J end lost 0 bases, and 9 bases lay between the germline ends. The V gene's germline CDR1 is LNHDA and CDR2 SQIVND (reference sequence). This CDR3 is 15 amino acids long. CDR3 DNA sequence: TGTGCCAGTAGTATAGCTCGAGGAATGAACACTGAAGCTTTCTTT. Its translation is CASSIARGMNTEAFF.

The V and J genes are TRBV6-5 and TRBJ1-1; D gene ambiguous. The V gene lost 6 bases and the J gene lost 4 bases, with 18 bases spanning the gap. This CDR3 comprises 15 residues. Germline-derived CDR1 and CDR2 are MNHEY and SVGAGI. The CDR3 loop is CASRSLYDVVTEAFF. Written as DNA, the CDR3 is TGTGCCAGCAGATCCCTATATGATGTAGTCACTGAAGCTTTCTTT.

V is TRBV19 and J is TRBJ1-3, with D perhaps matching TRBD1 (6 bases). The germline CDR1 and CDR2 sequences are LNHDA and SQIVND (reference sequence). Trimming shortened V by 7 bases and J by 4 bases, and 14 bases separated the two germline ends. The CDR3 runs to 14 residues. Written as DNA, the CDR3 is TGTGCCAGTAATCAGGGGCAGTCCGGAAACACCATATATTTT. Translated: CASNQGQSGNTIYF.

The genes are TRBV29-1 and TRBJ1-2; a weak D match, TRBD1 (5 bases). CDR1 and CDR2 from the germline V gene are SQVTM and ANQGSEA. The CDR3 consists of 14 residues. V was clipped by 4 bases and J by 0 bases, with 12 bases between them. The CDR3 region has the DNA TGCAGCGTTGGGCAGGGCGAAACTAACTATGGCTACACCTTC. Translation: CSVGQGETNYGYTF.